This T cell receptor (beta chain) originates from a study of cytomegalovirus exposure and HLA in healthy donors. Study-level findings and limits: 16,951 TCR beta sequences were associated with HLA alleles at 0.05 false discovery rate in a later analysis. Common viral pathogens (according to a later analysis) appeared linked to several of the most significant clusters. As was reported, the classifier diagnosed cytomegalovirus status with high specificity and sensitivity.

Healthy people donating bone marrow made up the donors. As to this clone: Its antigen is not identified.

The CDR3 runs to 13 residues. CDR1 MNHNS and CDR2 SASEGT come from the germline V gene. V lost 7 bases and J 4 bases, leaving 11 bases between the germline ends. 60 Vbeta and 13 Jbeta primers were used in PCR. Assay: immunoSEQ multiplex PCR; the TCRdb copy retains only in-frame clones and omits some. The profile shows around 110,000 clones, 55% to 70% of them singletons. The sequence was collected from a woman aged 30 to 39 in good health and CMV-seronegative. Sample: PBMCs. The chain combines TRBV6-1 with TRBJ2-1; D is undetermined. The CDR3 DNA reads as TGTGCCAGCATGAAGCGTTCATACAATGAGCAGTTCTTC. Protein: CASMKRSYNEQFF.